The clone carrying this T cell receptor beta chain was recorded at least ten times. The CDR3 is 12 residues long. Trimming took off 6 bases at V and 8 bases at J, with 16 bases between the two ends. The germline gives CDR1 SQVTM, CDR2 ANQGSEA. Specified time point: longitudinal time-point 2. TCRdb independently ran MiXCR on the 5' RACE reads; one entry per CDR3 protein. The table lists tens of thousands of distinct CDR3 sequences, around 6% of them singletons. The data belong to a study of neurological immune-mediated disorders. Sequencing used PBMCs. This receptor was identified in a woman aged 55-75 years with multiple sclerosis. The chain employs TRBV29-1 and TRBJ1-1, with D unresolved. The CDR3 loop is CSVGRGSNEAFF. Here the CDR3 DNA reads TGCAGCGTAGGCCGCGGGAGTAACGAAGCTTTCTTT.